This TCR beta chain derives from a study of post-analysis software for immune sequencing data. Notes on the study in general: Samples made in the same batch grouped tightly together by F measure.

Comment on this clonotype: The target antigen is unknown.

Unique molecular identifiers were carried by the TCR beta cDNA libraries. TCRdb processed the PCR reads anew with MiXCR; each CDR3 protein has one entry. The table includes approximately 730,000 distinct CDR3 sequences, 25% to 30% detected once. This receptor was identified in a girl aged 5-17 years with multiple sclerosis. The source material was blood.

Written as DNA, the CDR3 is TGCAGTGCTAGAGATCTGAGGGCTAGCGGCGAGCAGTACTTC. It specifies CSARDLRASGEQYF. This sequence joins TRBV20-1 and TRBJ2-7; 7 bases line up with TRBD2. This CDR3 is 14 amino acids long. V lost 0 bases, J lost 6 bases, and 8 bases stayed unmatched. From germline, CDR1 is DFQATT and CDR2 SNEGSKA (reference sequence).